This T cell receptor (beta chain) originates from a study of control samples from healthy donors and cancer patients. Data came from immunoSEQ multiplex PCR; TCRdb stores just in-frame clones and leaves some out. The profile shows about 55,000 clones, about 96% of them singletons. CDR3 length: 14 amino acids. CDR1 and CDR2 from the germline V gene are MNHEY and SMNVEV (reference sequence). J gave up 4 bases and V 5 bases, and 4 bases lay outside the gene matches. The specimen sequenced was blood. The clonotype comes from a woman aged 18-29 years in good health. This chain joins TRBV27 and TRBJ2-7, with 11 bases fitting TRBD1. The CDR3: CASSTGTGGYEQYF. CDR3 nucleotides: TGTGCCAGCAGTACCGGGACAGGGGGATACGAGCAGTACTTC.